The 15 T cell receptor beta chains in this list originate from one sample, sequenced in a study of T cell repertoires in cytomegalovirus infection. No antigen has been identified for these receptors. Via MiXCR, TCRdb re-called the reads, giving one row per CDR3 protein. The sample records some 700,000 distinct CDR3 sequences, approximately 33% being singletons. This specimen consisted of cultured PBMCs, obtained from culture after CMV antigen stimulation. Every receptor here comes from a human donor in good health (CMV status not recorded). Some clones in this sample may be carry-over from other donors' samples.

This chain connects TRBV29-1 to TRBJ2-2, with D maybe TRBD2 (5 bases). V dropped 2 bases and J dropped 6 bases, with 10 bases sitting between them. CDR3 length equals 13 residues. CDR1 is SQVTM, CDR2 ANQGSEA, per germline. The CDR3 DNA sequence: TGCAGCGTTGAACAGAATAGCGCCGGGGAGCTGTTTTTT. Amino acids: CSVEQNSAGELFF.

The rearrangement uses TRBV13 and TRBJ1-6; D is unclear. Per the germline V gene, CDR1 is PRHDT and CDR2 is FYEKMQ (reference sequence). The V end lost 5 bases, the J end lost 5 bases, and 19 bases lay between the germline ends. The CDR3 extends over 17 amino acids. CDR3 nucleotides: TGTGCCAGCAGCCCAAAGACCAGGAGATTTCATAATTCACCCCTCCACTTT. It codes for CASSPKTRRFHNSPLHF.

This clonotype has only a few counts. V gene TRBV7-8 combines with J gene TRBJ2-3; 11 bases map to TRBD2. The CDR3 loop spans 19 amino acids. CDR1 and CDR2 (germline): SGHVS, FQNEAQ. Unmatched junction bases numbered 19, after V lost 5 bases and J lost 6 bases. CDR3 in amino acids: CASSLSLVAGGPGRDTQYF. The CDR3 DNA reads TGTGCCAGCAGCCTCAGTTTGGTAGCGGGAGGGCCCGGACGGGATACGCAGTATTTT.

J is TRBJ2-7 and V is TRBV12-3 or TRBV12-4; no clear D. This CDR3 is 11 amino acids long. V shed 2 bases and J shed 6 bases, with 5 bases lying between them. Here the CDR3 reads CASSLLIEQYF. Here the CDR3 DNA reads TGTGCCAGCAGTTTATTAATCGAGCAGTACTTC.

CDR3 nucleotide sequence: TGCAGTGCTAGGATAGCGGGGGGGGCTGACGAGCAGTACTTC. Residues: CSARIAGGADEQYF. The chain recombines TRBV20-1 with TRBJ2-7; TRBD2 agrees at 11 bases. Germline CDR1 DFQATT, CDR2 SNEGSKA (reference sequence). CDR3 size: 14 residues. J was trimmed by 5 bases and V by 3 bases; bases with no gene match: 6.

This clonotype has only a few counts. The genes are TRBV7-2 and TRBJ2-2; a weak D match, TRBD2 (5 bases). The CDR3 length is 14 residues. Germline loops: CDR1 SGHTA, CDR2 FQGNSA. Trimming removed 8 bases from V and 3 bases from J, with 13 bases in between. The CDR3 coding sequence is TGTGCCAGCCGCCTCTCGCGGGACACCGGGGAGCTGTTTTTT. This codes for CASRLSRDTGELFF.

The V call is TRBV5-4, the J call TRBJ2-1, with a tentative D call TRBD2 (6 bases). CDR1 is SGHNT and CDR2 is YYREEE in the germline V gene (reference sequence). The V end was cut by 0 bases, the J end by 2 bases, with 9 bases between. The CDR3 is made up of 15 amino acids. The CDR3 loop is CASSLVRGTYNEQFF. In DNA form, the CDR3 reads TGTGCCAGCAGCTTGGTGCGGGGAACCTACAATGAGCAGTTCTTC.

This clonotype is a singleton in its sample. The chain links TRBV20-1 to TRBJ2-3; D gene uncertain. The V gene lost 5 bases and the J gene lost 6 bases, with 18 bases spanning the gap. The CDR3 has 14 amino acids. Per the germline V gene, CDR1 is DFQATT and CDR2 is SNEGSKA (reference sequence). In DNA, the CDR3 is TGCAGTGCTTCTAAGGGAATCATATGGGATACGCAGTATTTT. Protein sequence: CSASKGIIWDTQYF.

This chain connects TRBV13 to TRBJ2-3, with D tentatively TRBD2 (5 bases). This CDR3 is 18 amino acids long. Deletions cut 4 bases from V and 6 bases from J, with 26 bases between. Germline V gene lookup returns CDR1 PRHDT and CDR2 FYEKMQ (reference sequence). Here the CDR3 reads CASSSTQSRDYRKDTQYF. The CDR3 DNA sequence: TGTGCCAGCAGCTCCACCCAGAGTCGGGATTATCGCAAGGATACGCAGTATTTT.

CDR3 region: CSARDLLGDSLYEQYF. The DNA of the CDR3 is TGCAGTGCTAGAGATCTGTTGGGGGACAGCCTATACGAGCAGTACTTC. The chain has TRBV20-1 and TRBJ2-7, with TRBD1 matching 7 bases. The length of the CDR3 is 16 residues. The junction had 12 bases not matched to a gene; V was cut back by 0 bases and J by 4 bases. Germline CDR1 reads DFQATT; CDR2 reads SNEGSKA (reference sequence).

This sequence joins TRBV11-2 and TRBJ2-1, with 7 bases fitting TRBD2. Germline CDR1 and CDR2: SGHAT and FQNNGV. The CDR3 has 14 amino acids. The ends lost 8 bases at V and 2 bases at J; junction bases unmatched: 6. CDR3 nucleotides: TGTGCCAGCGGCCAGGCGGGGGCCTACAATGAGCAGTTCTTC. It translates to CASGQAGAYNEQFF.

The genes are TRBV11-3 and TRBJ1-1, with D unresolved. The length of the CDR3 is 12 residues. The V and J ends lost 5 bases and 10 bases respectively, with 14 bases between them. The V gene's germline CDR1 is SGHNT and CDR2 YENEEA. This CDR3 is CASSLPAILAFF. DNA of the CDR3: TGTGCCAGCAGCCTACCGGCTATCCTAGCTTTCTTT.

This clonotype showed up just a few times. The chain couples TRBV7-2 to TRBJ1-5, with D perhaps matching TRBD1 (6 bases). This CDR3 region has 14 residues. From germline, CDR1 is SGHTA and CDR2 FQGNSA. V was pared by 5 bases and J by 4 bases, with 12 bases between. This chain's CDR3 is CASSLTGRNQPQHF. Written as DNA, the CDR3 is TGTGCCAGCAGCCTAACAGGGAGGAATCAGCCCCAGCATTTT.

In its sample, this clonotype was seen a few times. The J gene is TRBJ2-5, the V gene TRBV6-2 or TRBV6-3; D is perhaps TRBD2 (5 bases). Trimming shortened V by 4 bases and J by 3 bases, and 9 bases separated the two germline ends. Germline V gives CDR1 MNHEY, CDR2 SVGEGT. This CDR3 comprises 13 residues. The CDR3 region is CASSFWREETQYF. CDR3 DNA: TGTGCCAGCAGTTTCTGGCGGGAAGAGACCCAGTACTTC.

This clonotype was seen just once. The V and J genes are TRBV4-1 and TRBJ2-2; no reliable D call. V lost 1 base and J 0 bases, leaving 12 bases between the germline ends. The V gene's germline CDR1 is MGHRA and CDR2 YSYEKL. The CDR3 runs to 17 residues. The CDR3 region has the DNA TGCGCCAGCAGCCAAGTCCTCTCGGCCCCGAACACCGGGGAGCTGTTTTTT. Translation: CASSQVLSAPNTGELFF.